These 23 T cell receptor beta chains share one sample of origin, sequenced in a study of OX40 agonist ivuxolimab in advanced cancers. Libraries were prepared by immunoSEQ multiplex PCR; TCRdb keeps only in-frame clonotypes and omits some of them. The sample has about 52,000 clones; 85% to 95% are singletons. This sample comprised CD4+ or CD8+ T cells sorted from blood, obtained in a trial of the OX40 agonist ivuxolimab. All receptors derive from an adult with an advanced solid tumor such as melanoma, head and neck, liver or kidney cancer.

V is TRBV20-1 and J is TRBJ2-7; D gene ambiguous. CDR1 is DFQATT and CDR2 is SNEGSKA in the germline V gene (reference sequence). The V end was cut by 3 bases, the J end by 6 bases, with 9 bases between. The CDR3 consists of 11 residues. CDR3 DNA sequence: TGCAGTGCTAGTTACAACTTCGAGCAGTACTTC. It encodes CSASYNFEQYF.

The V and J genes are TRBV2 and TRBJ2-6; possible D gene TRBD1, 7 bases. Germline V gives CDR1 SNHLY, CDR2 FYNNEI. The CDR3 is 20 amino acids. Trimming stripped 5 bases from V and 1 base from J, with 24 bases between. The CDR3 region is CASSSDFSRGAPSGANVLTF. As DNA, the CDR3 is TGTGCCAGCAGTTCGGATTTTTCCAGGGGGGCGCCGTCTGGGGCCAACGTCCTGACTTTC.

V usage is TRBV6-5 and J usage is TRBJ1-2, with D hard to call. The CDR3 is made up of 11 amino acids. The V and J ends lost 2 bases and 6 bases respectively, with 4 bases between them. Germline-derived CDR1 and CDR2 are MNHEY and SVGAGI. In nucleotides, the CDR3 is TGTGCCAGCAGTTACGGGGATGGCTACACCTTC. It translates to CASSYGDGYTF.

J is TRBJ2-7 and V is TRBV4-2, with TRBD1 as a possible D gene (5 bases). V lost 3 bases and J lost 6, with 15 bases in between. Germline V gene data show CDR1 as LGHNA and CDR2 as YNFKEQ. CDR3 length: 14 amino acids. The CDR3 DNA is TGTGCCAGCAGCCATTACGATTGGGGCTCCGAGCAGTACTTC. Translating it yields CASSHYDWGSEQYF.

The gene calls are TRBV7-2 and TRBJ1-3; D uncertain. V was shortened by 1 base and J by 4 bases, with 8 bases between the two germline ends. Germline lookup yields CDR1 SGHTA and CDR2 FQGNSA. The CDR3 contains 14 residues. The DNA for the CDR3 is TGTGCCAGCAGCTTAGGGGTGGGAGGAAACACCATATATTTT. Its translation is CASSLGVGGNTIYF.

The genes are TRBV10-2 and TRBJ2-7; D uncertain. CDR1 and CDR2 (germline): WSHSY, SAAADI. The CDR3 is 14 amino acids. The ends were cut back, 9 bases at V and 2 bases at J, with 17 bases in the middle. The CDR3 DNA is TGCGCCAGTTTTGAAGGACGGTTAACCTACGAGCAGTACTTC. As protein: CASFEGRLTYEQYF.

This chain joins TRBV2 and TRBJ2-7; 9 bases match TRBD2. Germline values: CDR1 SNHLY, CDR2 FYNNEI. V shed 6 bases, J shed 6 bases, and the junction held 15 bases outside the gene matches. The CDR3 totals 16 residues. CDR3 DNA: TGTGCCAGCAGGGGCCCCGGGGTAGCGGGAGCTCCCGAGCAGTACTTC. It encodes CASRGPGVAGAPEQYF.

The chain is built from TRBV29-1 and TRBJ2-7; 9 positions agree with TRBD2. Germline CDR1 SQVTM, CDR2 ANQGSEA. The ends lost 6 bases at V and 3 bases at J; junction bases unmatched: 15. This CDR3 is 16 amino acids long. The CDR3 coding sequence is TGCAGCGTCAGGACTAGCGAATTAACATGGGGCTACGAGCAGTACTTC. It codes for CSVRTSELTWGYEQYF.

The chain employs TRBV29-1 and TRBJ1-2, with 7 bases matching TRBD1. CDR3 length: 11 amino acids. The V and J ends lost 4 bases and 7 bases, in that order; junction bases with no gene match: 3. Germline lookup yields CDR1 SQVTM and CDR2 ANQGSEA. CDR3 nucleotides: TGCAGCGTTGGGGACAGAGGTGGCTACACCTTC. This sequence encodes CSVGDRGGYTF.

This clone has more than one count but fewer than ten. The chain combines TRBV29-1 with TRBJ2-1; D is uncertain. CDR1 is SQVTM and CDR2 is ANQGSEA in the germline V gene. The CDR3 extends over 16 amino acids. Trimming took off 3 bases at V and 0 bases at J, with 15 bases between the two ends. CDR3 sequence reads: CSVEKGLMSSYNEQFF. Here the CDR3 DNA reads TGCAGCGTTGAGAAGGGTCTGATGAGCTCCTACAATGAGCAGTTCTTC.

CDR3 in amino acids: CASSVGTANTEAFF. DNA for the CDR3: TGTGCCAGTAGTGTCGGGACAGCCAACACTGAAGCTTTCTTT. This chain connects TRBV19 to TRBJ1-1, with 7 bases identical to TRBD1. Germline assignment: CDR1 LNHDA and CDR2 SQIVND (reference sequence). The CDR3 sequence is 14 residues long. J lost 2 bases, V lost 5 bases, and 5 bases had no gene match.

The CDR3 sequence is CAWDRGRRGYEQYF. CDR3 nucleotide sequence: TGTGCCTGGGACAGGGGGCGCAGAGGCTACGAGCAGTACTTC. The J gene is TRBJ2-7, the V gene TRBV30; 10 bases are shared with TRBD1. The germline V gene has CDR1 GTSNPN and CDR2 SVGIG (reference sequence). The CDR3 is 14 residues long. J lost 3 bases, V lost 5 bases, and 7 bases had no gene match.

The chain has TRBV6-1 and TRBJ2-1, with 13 bases aligning to TRBD2. Trimming at V came to 4 bases and at J to 6 bases, leaving 6 bases not matched to a gene. This CDR3 has 16 residues. The V gene's germline CDR1 is MNHNS and CDR2 SASEGT. The CDR3 here is CASSALGLAGLNEQFF. The DNA of the CDR3 is TGTGCCAGCAGTGCCCTGGGACTAGCGGGGCTCAATGAGCAGTTCTTC.

This sequence joins TRBV11-2 and TRBJ2-7, with 9 bases fitting TRBD2. CDR3 length equals 17 residues. V lost 1 base, J lost 5 bases, and 12 bases stayed unmatched. CDR1 is SGHAT, CDR2 FQNNGV, per germline. The CDR3 region is CASSLGVSGRWKDEQYF. The CDR3 DNA reads as TGTGCCAGCAGCTTAGGAGTTAGCGGGAGATGGAAAGACGAGCAGTACTTC. The variable domain in full, with the rest retrieved from reference TRBV11-2 and TRBJ2-7, is EAGVAQSPRYKIIEKRQSVAFWCNPISGHATLYWYQQILGQGPKLLIQFQNNGVVDDSQLPKDRFSAERLKGVDSTLKIQPAKLEDSAVYLCASSLGVSGRWKDEQYFGPGTRLTVT.

This clone was found a few times. The chain links TRBV4-1 to TRBJ2-7; TRBD2 matches at 10 bases. This CDR3 region has 14 residues. Germline CDR1 is MGHRA and CDR2 is YSYEKL. V gave up 4 bases and J gave up 4 bases; unmatched junction bases: 4. CDR3 protein: CASSLGLADYEQYF. As DNA, the CDR3 is TGCGCCAGCAGCCTCGGACTAGCGGATTACGAGCAGTACTTC.

The genes are TRBV11-2 and TRBJ2-7, with 7 bases that match TRBD1. The J segment lost 4 bases and the V segment lost 2 bases, leaving 8 bases of the junction unmatched. This CDR3 has 15 residues. Germline CDR1 reads SGHAT; CDR2 reads FQNNGV. The CDR3 region has the DNA TGTGCCAGCAGCTTAACCTCGACAGGGCGTTACGAGCAGTACTTC. Protein product: CASSLTSTGRYEQYF.

V gene TRBV27 combines with J gene TRBJ2-7, with 8 bases identical to TRBD2. CDR3 length equals 13 residues. J gave up 2 bases and V 10 bases, and 7 bases lay outside the gene matches. Germline-derived CDR1 and CDR2 are MNHEY and SMNVEV (reference sequence). CDR3 region: CATRLATTYEQYF. The CDR3, as DNA: TGTGCCACCCGACTAGCGACGACCTACGAGCAGTACTTC.

The chain links TRBV7-8 to TRBJ2-7, with D unclear. Between the trimmed V and J ends, which lost 1 base and 4 bases, there was a span of 8 bases. Germline V gene data show CDR1 as SGHVS and CDR2 as FQNEAQ. This CDR3 has 13 amino acids. The CDR3 DNA sequence: TGTGCCAGCAGCTTAGGGAACGCTTACGAGCAGTACTTC. It encodes CASSLGNAYEQYF. Drawing the rest from reference TRBV7-8 and TRBJ2-7, the complete variable domain is GAGVSQSPRYKVAKRGQDVALRCDPISGHVSLFWYQQALGQGPEFLTYFQNEAQLDKSGLPSDRFFAERPEGSVSTLKIQRTQQEDSAVYLCASSLGNAYEQYFGPGTRLTVT.

The rearrangement links TRBV4-1 to TRBJ2-2; 11 bases match TRBD2. Trimming took 0 bases from V and 7 from J; bases not matched to a gene: 7. CDR1 MGHRA and CDR2 YSYEKL come from the germline V gene. The CDR3 spans 17 residues. The CDR3 is CASSQEELAGAGGELFF. The CDR3 DNA sequence: TGCGCCAGCAGCCAAGAGGAACTAGCGGGAGCTGGCGGGGAGCTGTTTTTT.

The V and J genes are TRBV28 and TRBJ2-2, with a weak D call TRBD1 (5 bases). V shed 6 bases and J shed 1 base, with 12 bases lying between them. The CDR3 covers 15 residues. Germline CDR1 MDHEN, CDR2 SYDVKM. The CDR3 DNA follows: TGTGCCAGCAGGCCCCCAAGGGGGAACACCGGGGAGCTGTTTTTT. Protein product: CASRPPRGNTGELFF.

The J gene is TRBJ2-1, the V gene TRBV19; 11 nucleotides agree with TRBD2. This CDR3 has 16 amino acids. V trimming: 5 bases; J trimming: 2 bases; junction bases outside the gene matches: 5. Germline V lookup: CDR1 LNHDA, CDR2 SQIVND (reference sequence). CDR3 coding DNA: TGTGCCAGTAGTCTACCGGGACTAGCGGCCTACAATGAGCAGTTCTTC. It translates to CASSLPGLAAYNEQFF.

CDR3 nucleotide sequence: TGCAGCGTTCATGGGGGATCATTGAACACTGAAGCTTTCTTT. Residues: CSVHGGSLNTEAFF. J is TRBJ1-1 and V is TRBV29-1; D is perhaps TRBD1 (5 bases). This CDR3 comprises 14 residues. V lost 5 bases to trimming and J lost 0 bases, with 13 bases between them. Per the germline V gene, CDR1 is SQVTM and CDR2 is ANQGSEA. The full variable domain, with the rest looked up from reference TRBV29-1 and TRBJ1-1, is SAVISQKPSRDICQRGTSLTIQCQVDSQVTMMFWYRQQPGQSLTLIATANQGSEATYESGFVIDKFPISRPNLTFSTLTVSNMSPEDSSIYLCSVHGGSLNTEAFFGQGTRLTVV.

The V gene is TRBV28, the J gene TRBJ2-7, with D possibly TRBD1 on 5 matching bases. Germline CDR1 MDHEN, CDR2 SYDVKM. Trimming removed 2 bases from V and 0 bases from J, with 14 bases in between. The CDR3 sequence is 16 residues long. CDR3 DNA sequence: TGTGCCAGCAGTTTACCCAGGCAGGGCTACTCCTACGAGCAGTACTTC. Translated: CASSLPRQGYSYEQYF.